These 23 T cell receptor beta chains originate from one sample sequenced in a study of response to subunit inactivated influenza vaccine. TCRdb re-derived calls from the RT-PCR reads in MiXCR, one entry per CDR3 protein. The sample consists of fewer than 750,000 distinct CDR3 sequences, approximately 14% of them appearing once. Sequenced here: PBMCs from blood, sampled 11 to 12 days after vaccination. These TCRs come from a man aged 50 or older who received an inactivated influenza vaccine.

Only a few counts were recorded for this clonotype. This chain connects TRBV6-5 to TRBJ2-7; the D is unclear. Looked up from germline, CDR1 is MNHEY and CDR2 is SVGAGI. Trimming left V 2 bases short and J 6 bases short, with 11 bases between. The CDR3 has 13 residues. The CDR3 DNA follows: TGTGCCAGCAGTTACGGCAAAAGGCGCGAGCAGTACTTC. Its translation: CASSYGKRREQYF.

This clonotype was detected only a few times. The genes are TRBV5-1 and TRBJ1-2; 7 nucleotides agree with TRBD1. CDR3 length equals 13 residues. The germline V gene encodes CDR1 SGHRS and CDR2 YFSETQ. The V and J ends lost 4 bases and 3 bases, in that order; junction bases with no gene match: 3. CDR3: CASSAGTDYGYTF. In DNA form, the CDR3 reads TGCGCCAGCAGCGCCGGGACAGACTATGGCTACACCTTC.

The sample holds many counts of this clonotype. The chain employs TRBV10-3 and TRBJ1-5, with TRBD1 identical over 9 bases. V lost 10 bases, J lost 1 base, and 8 bases stayed unmatched. Germline V gene data show CDR1 as ENHRY and CDR2 as SYGVKD. CDR3 length: 15 amino acids. CDR3 loop: CATGQGKGSNQPQHF. The CDR3 nucleotides read TGTGCCACCGGACAGGGGAAGGGAAGCAATCAGCCCCAGCATTTT.

The chain is built from TRBV28 and TRBJ1-3; D gene unclear. V lost 6 bases to trimming and J lost 0 bases, with 12 bases between them. The CDR3 is 15 amino acids. The germline gives CDR1 MDHEN, CDR2 SYDVKM. CDR3 in amino acids: CASRDGAYSGNTIYF. The CDR3 nucleotides read TGTGCCAGCAGGGACGGCGCCTACTCTGGAAACACCATATATTTT.

The genes are TRBV29-1 and TRBJ2-3; D gene uncertain. The germline V and J ends were trimmed by 3 bases and 4 bases, with 11 bases remaining between them. The CDR3 has 13 amino acids. Germline CDR1 and CDR2: SQVTM and ANQGSEA. In DNA, the CDR3 is TGCAGCGTTGAGGTCGCCAACCCAGATACGCAGTATTTT. It yields the protein CSVEVANPDTQYF.

There are a few counts of this clonotype. The V and J genes are TRBV9 and TRBJ2-6; 12 bases match TRBD2. This CDR3 is built from 18 residues. CDR1 SGDLS and CDR2 YYNGEE come from the germline V gene. V gave up 0 bases and J gave up 4 bases; unmatched junction bases: 5. This chain's CDR3 is CASSVALAGGEGANVLTF. CDR3 sequence (DNA): TGTGCCAGCAGCGTAGCTCTAGCGGGAGGGGAAGGGGCCAACGTCCTGACTTTC.

This clonotype was seen only a few times. The CDR3 reads CSAPTVGYVDIQYF. DNA of the CDR3: TGCAGTGCCCCCACAGTCGGCTACGTGGACATTCAGTACTTC. The chain joins TRBV20-1 to TRBJ2-4; no firm D call. CDR1 and CDR2 (germline): DFQATT, SNEGSKA (reference sequence). Trimming took off 6 bases at V and 8 bases at J, with 20 bases between the two ends. The CDR3 is made up of 14 amino acids.

The chain links TRBV10-2 to TRBJ1-1; perhaps TRBD1 as D (5 bases). This CDR3 region has 12 residues. In germline, CDR1 is WSHSY, CDR2 SAAADI. The V and J ends lost 4 bases and 8 bases respectively, with 11 bases between them. The DNA for the CDR3 is TGCGCCAGCAGTGGGGGGGGAGCGGAAGCTTTCTTT. Translation: CASSGGGAEAFF.

This clonotype was found many times. The genes are TRBV12-3 or TRBV12-4 and TRBJ2-7, with 7 bases lining up with TRBD2. The trim removed 6 bases at V and 0 bases at J, leaving 2 bases unmatched. This CDR3 contains 13 residues. CDR3 in amino acids: CASRRGNSYEQYF. CDR3 DNA sequence: TGTGCCAGCAGGCGGGGGAACTCCTACGAGCAGTACTTC.

The chain couples TRBV20-1 to TRBJ1-1; D gene ambiguous. Germline CDR1 is DFQATT and CDR2 is SNEGSKA (reference sequence). The CDR3 sequence is 14 residues long. V lost 0 bases and J 2 bases, leaving 10 bases between the germline ends. Here the CDR3 reads CSARDQGSNTEAFF. CDR3 bases: TGCAGTGCTAGAGATCAAGGTTCCAACACTGAAGCTTTCTTT.

Only one count was recorded for this clonotype. The rearrangement uses TRBV6-5 and TRBJ2-7; no clear D. The V end was cut by 3 bases, the J end by 0 bases, with 12 bases between. The length of the CDR3 is 15 residues. The germline V gene encodes CDR1 MNHEY and CDR2 SVGAGI. The CDR3 region is CASSYLNRFSYEQYF. The DNA for the CDR3 is TGTGCCAGCAGTTATCTGAACAGATTCTCCTACGAGCAGTACTTC.

In this sample, this clonotype turned up a few times. The CDR3 region has the DNA TGCGCCAGCAGCTTGTTGACTAGCGGCTCAGATACGCAGTATTTT. It encodes CASSLLTSGSDTQYF. V and J are TRBV5-1 and TRBJ2-3; 9 nucleotides align to TRBD2. The CDR3 is 15 residues long. V lost 1 base to trimming and J lost 4 bases; unmatched junction nucleotides: 4. Germline CDR1 is SGHRS and CDR2 is YFSETQ.

This chain links TRBV7-3 with TRBJ2-3; 12 positions match TRBD2. The CDR3 has 17 residues. The V segment lost 5 bases and the J segment 6 bases; nucleotides outside the gene matches: 12. Germline V gene lookup returns CDR1 SGHTA and CDR2 FQGTGA. As DNA, the CDR3 is TGTGCCAGCAGCAACGGACTAGCGGGATTCGCCAGTGATACGCAGTATTTT. Translated, it gives CASSNGLAGFASDTQYF.

The sample holds a few counts of this clonotype. This chain connects TRBV10-3 to TRBJ1-2; 7 bases are shared with TRBD1. The CDR3 is 13 residues long. CDR1 is ENHRY, CDR2 SYGVKD, per germline. J was trimmed by 5 bases and V by 10 bases; bases with no gene match: 10. CDR3 sequence reads: CATVAPGGYGYTF. The CDR3 nucleotides read TGTGCCACCGTGGCCCCAGGGGGATATGGCTACACCTTC.

The rearrangement joins TRBV6-1 to TRBJ2-7, with 10 bases that match TRBD2. Germline loops: CDR1 MNHNS, CDR2 SASEGT. J was trimmed by 1 base and V by 5 bases; bases with no gene match: 14. The CDR3 is 18 residues long. CDR3 sequence: CASSPITSGNVNSYEQYF. The CDR3 DNA follows: TGTGCCAGCAGTCCCATTACTAGCGGGAACGTCAATTCCTACGAGCAGTACTTC.

The gene calls are TRBV12-3 or TRBV12-4 and TRBJ2-2; the D gene is possibly TRBD1 (6 bases). The CDR3 loop spans 14 amino acids. V was pared by 5 bases and J by 6 bases, with 13 bases between. The CDR3 region is CASSLNRVAGELFF. The CDR3 DNA reads as TGTGCCAGCAGTCTAAACAGGGTAGCCGGGGAGCTGTTTTTT.

The rearrangement links TRBV4-3 to TRBJ1-2, with TRBD1 matching 10 bases. The length of the CDR3 is 15 residues. Losses at the gene ends were 4 bases for V and 8 bases for J; bases not matched to a gene: 10. Germline V CDR1 and CDR2: LGHNA, YSLEER. The CDR3 loop is CASSRRQGAEEGYTF. Written as DNA, the CDR3 is TGCGCCAGCAGCCGACGACAGGGGGCGGAGGAGGGCTACACCTTC.

The rearrangement uses TRBV29-1 and TRBJ1-1; D possibly corresponds to TRBD1 (6 bases). CDR1 SQVTM and CDR2 ANQGSEA come from the germline V gene. This CDR3 is built from 14 residues. V lost 6 bases and J 7 bases, leaving 21 bases between the germline ends. The CDR3 sequence is CSVTPTGRLGEAFF. CDR3 in DNA: TGCAGCGTCACCCCTACAGGGAGATTGGGTGAAGCTTTCTTT.

This clonotype was detected ten times or more. J is TRBJ2-2 and V is TRBV5-1; 9 nucleotides line up with TRBD2. The V segment lost 1 base and the J segment 3 bases; nucleotides outside the gene matches: 7. CDR1 and CDR2 (germline): SGHRS, YFSETQ. The CDR3 is made up of 17 amino acids. CDR3 in DNA: TGCGCCAGCAGCTTGAGTCAGCGGGAGGTTGACACCGGGGAGCTGTTTTTT. It translates to CASSLSQREVDTGELFF. The full variable domain, rest sourced from reference TRBV5-1 and TRBJ2-2, is KAGVTQTPRYLIKTRGQQVTLSCSPISGHRSVSWYQQTPGQGLQFLFEYFSETQRNKGNFPGRFSGRQFSNSRSEMNVSTLELGDSALYLCASSLSQREVDTGELFFGEGSRLTVL.

In its sample, this clonotype was seen a few times. The V gene is TRBV20-1, the J gene TRBJ1-1; 12 nucleotides match TRBD1. Trimming removed 4 bases from V and 4 bases from J; junction bases left unmatched: 4. The CDR3 runs to 14 residues. CDR1 is DFQATT, CDR2 SNEGSKA, per germline (reference sequence). The CDR3 loop reads CSATRGQGATEAFF. The CDR3 DNA follows: TGCAGTGCTACCCGGGGACAGGGGGCCACTGAAGCTTTCTTT.

This clonotype came up many times. The chain recombines TRBV20-1 with TRBJ2-7, with D possibly matching TRBD1 (6 bases). This CDR3 comprises 14 residues. Deletions cut 3 bases from V and 4 bases from J, with 16 bases between. The germline CDR1 and CDR2 sequences are DFQATT and SNEGSKA (reference sequence). This chain's CDR3 is CSARARTAPYEQYF. CDR3 nucleotides: TGCAGTGCTAGGGCACGGACAGCCCCATACGAGCAGTACTTC.

This clonotype was counted a few times. The chain is built from TRBV7-2 and TRBJ2-3; D gene ambiguous. Looked up from germline, CDR1 is SGHTA and CDR2 is FQGNSA. V gave up 2 bases and J gave up 0 bases, with 9 bases separating them. There are 15 residues in the CDR3. Here the CDR3 reads CASSLFTTSTDTQYF. The CDR3 coding sequence is TGTGCCAGCAGCTTATTCACGACTAGCACAGATACGCAGTATTTT.

This clonotype has a handful of counts. The rearrangement joins TRBV30 to TRBJ2-1, with 10 nucleotides matching TRBD2. CDR1 and CDR2 (germline): GTSNPN, SVGIG (reference sequence). The CDR3 is made up of 17 amino acids. The ends lost 2 bases at V and 7 bases at J; junction bases unmatched: 14. The CDR3 spells CAWSRKAGGPSRNEQFF. DNA for the CDR3: TGTGCCTGGAGTCGTAAAGCGGGAGGGCCCTCTAGGAATGAGCAGTTCTTC.